This T cell receptor beta chain was obtained from a study of identical twins. Notes on the study in general: Out-of-frame beta chain sequences displayed weaker excess sharing between twins.

Details on this clonotype: Its antigen is currently unknown.

MiXCR, applied by TCRdb to the 5' RACE reads, yields one record per CDR3 protein. Among 1.5 million to 2 million distinct CDR3 sequences, 32% were seen once, and the ten largest hold 0.25% to 0.3%. CDR1 and CDR2 (germline): LNHDA, SQIVND (reference sequence). V gave up 7 bases and J gave up 4 bases, with 17 bases separating them. This CDR3 region has 15 residues. The chain employs TRBV19 and TRBJ1-5; D unresolved. The sample consisted of cord blood. This clonotype was obtained from a newborn girl in good health. In DNA, the CDR3 is TGTGCCAGTACGGTACTACCGCCCGAAAATCAGCCCCAGCATTTT. It translates to CASTVLPPENQPQHF.